Listed below are T cell receptor beta chains from one sample, sequenced in a study of blood T cell repertoires in COVID-19. Clones were read by immunoSEQ multiplex PCR, and TCRdb kept only the in-frame ones, dropping some. The table lists 300,000 to 400,000 clones, approximately 90% of them singletons. The source material was peripheral blood. The source of these receptors is a woman between 18 and 30 years old who had recovered from COVID-19. The CDR3 runs from the conserved cysteine through the conserved F or W. The D gene is left open where the match is weak. Rows give clone size only sometimes, using once, few, many, or a class for an expanded clone.

cdr3_aa cdr3_nt v_call d_call j_call clone_size
CASSLNPGQGLQETQYF TGCGCCAGCAGCTTGAATCCGGGACAGGGGCTCCAAGAGACCCAGTACTTC TRBV5-1 TRBD1 TRBJ2-5 .
CASSLVGGRGFTGELFF TGTGCCAGCAGCTTAGTGGGTGGCAGAGGATTCACCGGGGAGCTGTTTTTT TRBV7-9 . TRBJ2-2 .
CASSVVPVLGQTDTQYF TGTGCCAGCAGCGTAGTCCCGGTTTTGGGCCAAACAGATACGCAGTATTTT TRBV9 . TRBJ2-3 .
CASSWGEDLEQFF TGTGCCAGCAGTTGGGGAGAGGACCTTGAGCAGTTCTTC TRBV11-3 . TRBJ2-1 once
CASSRGTGRNGYTF TGTGCCAGCAGTCGTGGGACAGGCCGGAATGGCTACACCTTC TRBV6-5 TRBD1 TRBJ1-2 .
CASSLAREGLGVF TGTGCCAGCAGCTTAGCGCGGGAGGGACTAGGTGTCTTC TRBV7-9 TRBD2 TRBJ2-1 .
CASSQHSGRDDNTGELFF TGTGCCAGCAGCCAACACTCTGGTCGGGATGATAACACCGGGGAGCTGTTTTTT TRBV3-1/TRBV3-2 . TRBJ2-2 once
CASSGSGQGKETQYF TGTGCCAGCTCAGGGTCCGGACAGGGAAAAGAGACCCAGTACTTC TRBV18 TRBD1 TRBJ2-5 .
CAATARGMNTEAFF TGTGCCGCAACCGCCAGGGGCATGAACACTGAAGCTTTCTTT TRBV19 . TRBJ1-1 once
CASSSREVMNTEAFF TGTGCCAGCAGTTCCCGGGAAGTAATGAACACTGAAGCTTTCTTT TRBV6-5 . TRBJ1-1 .
CATRQPSTGELFF TGTGCCACCCGACAGCCCAGCACCGGGGAGCTGTTTTTT TRBV24-1 . TRBJ2-2 .
CASSIPISDRGIRETQYF TGTGCCAGTAGTATCCCTATATCAGACAGGGGTATACGAGAGACCCAGTACTTC TRBV19 TRBD1 TRBJ2-5 .
CASSYPLPTGANYGYTF TGTGCCAGCAGTTACCCCTTACCGACAGGAGCTAACTATGGCTACACCTTC TRBV6-2/TRBV6-3 . TRBJ1-2 .
CASSQGFSYNSPLHF TGTGCCAGCAGTCAGGGGTTCTCCTATAATTCACCCCTCCACTTT TRBV5-4 . TRBJ1-6 .
CASSRAGLAGRETQYF TGTGCCAGCAGCCGAGCAGGACTAGCGGGAAGGGAGACCCAGTACTTC TRBV3-1/TRBV3-2 TRBD2 TRBJ2-5 .
CASSLQANTEAFF TGTGCCAGCAGCTTGCAGGCGAACACTGAAGCTTTCTTT TRBV7-9 . TRBJ1-1 .
CASSRGTARNQPQHF TGTGCCAGCAGCCGTGGGACAGCGCGCAATCAGCCCCAGCATTTT TRBV5-8 TRBD1 TRBJ1-5 .